This T cell receptor beta chain was identified in a study of cytomegalovirus exposure and HLA in healthy donors. Study-wide points: Immune exposure was documented only through CMV serostatus. Most CMV-associated TCR beta chains were later found to appear HLA-restricted.

The CDR3 spans 14 residues. V was pared by 1 base and J by 6 bases, with 9 bases between. CDR1 is MGHDK, CDR2 SYGVNS, per germline. Regarding this clone: What it binds is not known.

This PCR relied on a set of 60 Vbeta primers and 13 Jbeta primers. This table comes from immunoSEQ multiplex PCR, and its TCRdb copy is limited to in-frame clones, with some not included. The sample shows about 200,000 clones, 65% to 85% of them seen only once. This sequence joins TRBV25-1 and TRBJ2-2, with D unresolved. Sequences were obtained from PBMCs. This TCR derives from a man between 50 and 59 years old in good health and CMV-seronegative. The CDR3 sequence: CASSESSGSGELFF. The CDR3 DNA follows: TGTGCCAGCAGTGAATCGTCAGGTTCCGGGGAGCTGTTTTTT.